This TCR beta chain came from a study of STAT5B mutations in CD4+ large granular lymphocyte leukemia. V shed 1 base and J shed 2 bases, with 12 bases lying between them. There are 16 residues in the CDR3. Germline V gene data show CDR1 as SGHRS and CDR2 as YFSETQ. Libraries were prepared by immunoSEQ multiplex PCR; TCRdb keeps only in-frame clonotypes and omits some of them. The table lists 4,500 to 5,000 clones, roughly 78% of them singletons, with roughly 8.2% in the top ten. Source material: PBMCs. The chain joins TRBV5-1 to TRBJ2-2; D gene unclear. This clonotype originated in a man aged 65 to 79 with CD4+ T-cell large granular lymphocyte leukemia. The CDR3 is CASSLRADRNTGELFF. The DNA for the CDR3 is TGCGCCAGCAGCTTGAGGGCAGATCGAAACACCGGGGAGCTGTTTTTT.